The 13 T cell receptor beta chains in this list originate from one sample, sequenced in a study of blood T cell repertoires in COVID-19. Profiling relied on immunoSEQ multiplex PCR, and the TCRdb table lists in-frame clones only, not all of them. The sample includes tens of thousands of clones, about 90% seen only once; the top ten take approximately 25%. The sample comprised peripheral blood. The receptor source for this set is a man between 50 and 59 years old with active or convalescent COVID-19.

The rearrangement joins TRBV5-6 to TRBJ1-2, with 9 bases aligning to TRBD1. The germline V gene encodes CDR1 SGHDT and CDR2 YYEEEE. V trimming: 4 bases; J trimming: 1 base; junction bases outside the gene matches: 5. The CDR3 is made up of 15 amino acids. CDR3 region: CASSPGQGLNYGYTF. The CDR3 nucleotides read TGTGCCAGCAGCCCTGGACAGGGGCTTAACTATGGCTACACCTTC. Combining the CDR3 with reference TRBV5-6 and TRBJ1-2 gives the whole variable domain DAGVTQSPTHLIKTRGQQVTLRCSPKSGHDTVSWYQQALGQGPQFIFQYYEEEERQRGNFPDRFSGHQFPNYSSELNVNALLLGDSALYLCASSPGQGLNYGYTFGSGTRLTVV.

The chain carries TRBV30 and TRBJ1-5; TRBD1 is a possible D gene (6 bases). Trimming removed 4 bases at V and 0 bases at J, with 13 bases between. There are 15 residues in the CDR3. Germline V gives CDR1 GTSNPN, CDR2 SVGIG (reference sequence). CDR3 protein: CAWKGGVHSNQPQHF. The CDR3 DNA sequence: TGTGCCTGGAAAGGGGGAGTGCATAGCAATCAGCCCCAGCATTTT. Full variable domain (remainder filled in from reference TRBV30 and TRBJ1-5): SQTIHQWPATLVQPVGSPLSLECTVEGTSNPNLYWYRQAAGRGLQLLFYSVGIGQISSEVPQNLSASRPQDRQFILSSKKLLLSDSGFYLCAWKGGVHSNQPQHFGDGTRLSIL.

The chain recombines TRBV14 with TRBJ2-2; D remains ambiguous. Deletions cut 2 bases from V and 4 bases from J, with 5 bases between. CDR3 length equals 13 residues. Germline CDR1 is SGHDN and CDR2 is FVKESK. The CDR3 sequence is CASSQLRTGELFF. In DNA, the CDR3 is TGTGCCAGCAGCCAATTGCGCACCGGGGAGCTGTTTTTT.

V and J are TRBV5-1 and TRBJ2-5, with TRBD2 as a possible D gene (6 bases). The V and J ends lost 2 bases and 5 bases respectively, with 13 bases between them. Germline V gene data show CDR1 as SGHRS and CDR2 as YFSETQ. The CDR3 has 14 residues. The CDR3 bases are TGCGCCAGCAGCTTCGGCGGGGCGGTCGAGACCCAGTACTTC. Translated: CASSFGGAVETQYF.

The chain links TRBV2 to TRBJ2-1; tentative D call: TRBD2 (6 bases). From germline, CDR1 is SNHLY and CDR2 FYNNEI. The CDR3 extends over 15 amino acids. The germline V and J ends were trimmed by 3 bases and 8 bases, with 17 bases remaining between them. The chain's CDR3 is CASSEGGWGIYEQFF. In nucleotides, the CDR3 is TGTGCCAGCAGTGAGGGGGGATGGGGTATCTATGAGCAGTTCTTC.

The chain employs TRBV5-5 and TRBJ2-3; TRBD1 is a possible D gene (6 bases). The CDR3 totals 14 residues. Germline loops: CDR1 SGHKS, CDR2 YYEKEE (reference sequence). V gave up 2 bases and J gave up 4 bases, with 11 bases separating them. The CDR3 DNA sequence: TGTGCCAGCAGCTTAGAACAGGGCGCAGATACGCAGTATTTT. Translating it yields CASSLEQGADTQYF.

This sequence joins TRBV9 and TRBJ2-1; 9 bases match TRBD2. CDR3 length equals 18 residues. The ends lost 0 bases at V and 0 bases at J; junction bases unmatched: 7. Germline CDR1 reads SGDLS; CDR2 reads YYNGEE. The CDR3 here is CASSVDSGGPFSYNEQFF. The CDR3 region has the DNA TGTGCCAGCAGCGTAGATAGCGGGGGCCCATTCTCCTACAATGAGCAGTTCTTC.

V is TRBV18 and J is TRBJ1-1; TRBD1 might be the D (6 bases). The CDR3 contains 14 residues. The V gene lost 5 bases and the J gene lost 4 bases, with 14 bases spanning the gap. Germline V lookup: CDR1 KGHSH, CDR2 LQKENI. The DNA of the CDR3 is TGTGCCAGCTCATCGACCCTGGACAGCACTGAAGCTTTCTTT. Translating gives CASSSTLDSTEAFF.

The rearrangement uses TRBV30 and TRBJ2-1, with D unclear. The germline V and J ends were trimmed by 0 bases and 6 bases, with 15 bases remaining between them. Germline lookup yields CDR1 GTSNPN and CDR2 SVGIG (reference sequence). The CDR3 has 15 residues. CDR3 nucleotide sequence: TGTGCCTGGAGTGTACCAGGTCCTCCTCCCAATGAGCAGTTCTTC. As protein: CAWSVPGPPPNEQFF.

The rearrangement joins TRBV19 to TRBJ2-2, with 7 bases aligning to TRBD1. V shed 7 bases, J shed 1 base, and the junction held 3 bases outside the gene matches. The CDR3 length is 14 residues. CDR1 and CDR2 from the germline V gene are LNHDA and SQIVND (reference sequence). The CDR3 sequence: CASTRQGNTGELFF. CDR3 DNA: TGTGCCAGTACGAGACAGGGGAACACCGGGGAGCTGTTTTTT.

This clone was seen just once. CDR3 sequence (DNA): TGTGCCAGCAGCGTAGAGGGACAGGTCAATCAGCCCCAGCATTTT. Protein sequence: CASSVEGQVNQPQHF. This rearrangement joins TRBV9 to TRBJ1-5; 8 bases fit TRBD1. Germline CDR1 is SGDLS and CDR2 is YYNGEE. The CDR3 has 15 amino acids. V was pared by 0 bases and J by 3 bases, with 2 bases of the junction left unmatched.

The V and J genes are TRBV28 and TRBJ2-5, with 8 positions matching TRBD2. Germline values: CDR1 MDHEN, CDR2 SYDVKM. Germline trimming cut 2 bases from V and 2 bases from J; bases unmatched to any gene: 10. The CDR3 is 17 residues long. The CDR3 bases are TGTGCCAGCAGTTTAACTGGGGTAGCGGGGAGGCAAGAGACCCAGTACTTC. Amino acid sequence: CASSLTGVAGRQETQYF.

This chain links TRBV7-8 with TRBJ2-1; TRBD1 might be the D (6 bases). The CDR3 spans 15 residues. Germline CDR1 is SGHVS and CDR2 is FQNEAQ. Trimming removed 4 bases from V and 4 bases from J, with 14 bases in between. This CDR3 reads CASSSTGHGYNEQFF. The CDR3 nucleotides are TGTGCCAGCAGCTCCACGGGACACGGTTACAATGAGCAGTTCTTC.